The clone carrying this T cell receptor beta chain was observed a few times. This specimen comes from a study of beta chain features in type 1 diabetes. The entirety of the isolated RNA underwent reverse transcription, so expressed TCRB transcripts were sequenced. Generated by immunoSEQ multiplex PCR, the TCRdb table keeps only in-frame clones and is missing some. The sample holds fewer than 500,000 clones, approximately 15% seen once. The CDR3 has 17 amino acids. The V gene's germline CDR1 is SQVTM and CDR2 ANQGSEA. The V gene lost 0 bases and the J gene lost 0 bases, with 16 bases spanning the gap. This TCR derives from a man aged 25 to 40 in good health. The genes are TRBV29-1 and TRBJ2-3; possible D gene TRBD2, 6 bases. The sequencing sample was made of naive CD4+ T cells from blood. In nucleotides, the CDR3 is TGCAGCGTTGAAGACGGGCGGGGCCCAACTAGCACAGATACGCAGTATTTT. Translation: CSVEDGRGPTSTDTQYF.